This entry is about one TCR beta chain. The antigen is unknown. This specimen belongs to a study of OX40 agonist ivuxolimab in advanced cancers. Clones were read by immunoSEQ multiplex PCR, and TCRdb kept only the in-frame ones, dropping some. The sample lists approximately 72,000 clones; around 90% were seen once. General study points: Expanded peripheral T cell antigen specificity was not determined.

The source is an adult with an advanced solid tumor such as melanoma, head and neck, liver or kidney cancer. The source was CD4+ or CD8+ T cells sorted from blood, collected in a trial of the OX40 agonist ivuxolimab.

This CDR3 is CASSAGDRVVHKVGQYF. CDR3 nucleotide sequence: TGTGCCAGCAGCGCGGGAGACAGGGTGGTACACAAAGTGGGGCAGTATTTT. V usage is TRBV11-1 and J usage is TRBJ2-3, with D tentatively TRBD1 or TRBD2 (7 bases each). Trimming took off 5 bases at V and 11 bases at J, with 29 bases between the two ends. This CDR3 spans 17 amino acids. CDR1 is SGHAT and CDR2 is FQDESV in the germline V gene (reference sequence).